This T cell receptor (beta chain) was identified in a study of blood T cell repertoires in COVID-19. In the study overall: The United States, Italy and Spain supplied acute and convalescent COVID-19 samples. PBMCs, B-cell-depleted T cells, or T cells provided the cDNA or gDNA that made up the material.

Per the original data handling: Reference gene primers were amplified, and this amplification served to estimate nucleated cell counts. The method was immunoSEQ multiplex PCR; TCRdb's version includes in-frame clones alone and lacks a portion of them. The DNA was the basis for D and trimming; V, J and clone size are from that table. The table includes under 150,000 clones, 70% to 90% detected once. The germline V gene has CDR1 SGHDT and CDR2 YYEEEE. This CDR3 is built from 16 residues. The V segment lost 4 bases and the J segment 0 bases; nucleotides outside the gene matches: 6. This chain links TRBV5-6 with TRBJ1-3; TRBD1 matches at 8 bases. The material sequenced was peripheral blood. This clonotype was sampled from a middle-aged man with acute or convalescent COVID-19. As DNA, the CDR3 is TGTGCCAGCAGCACCGGGACAGGCCACTCTGGAAACACCATATATTTT. Encoded protein: CASSTGTGHSGNTIYF.